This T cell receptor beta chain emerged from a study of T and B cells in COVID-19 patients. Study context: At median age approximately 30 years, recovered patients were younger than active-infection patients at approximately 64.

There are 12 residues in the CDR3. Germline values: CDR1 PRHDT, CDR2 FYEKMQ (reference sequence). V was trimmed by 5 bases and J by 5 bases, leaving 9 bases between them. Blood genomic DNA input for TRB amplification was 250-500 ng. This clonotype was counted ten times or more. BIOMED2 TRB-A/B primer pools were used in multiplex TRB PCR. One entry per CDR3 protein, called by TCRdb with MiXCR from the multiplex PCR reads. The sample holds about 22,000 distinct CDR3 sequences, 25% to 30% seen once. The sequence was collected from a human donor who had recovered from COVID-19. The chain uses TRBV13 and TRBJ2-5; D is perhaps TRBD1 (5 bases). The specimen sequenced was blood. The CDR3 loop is CASSGKGETQYF. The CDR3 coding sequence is TGTGCCAGCAGCGGGAAGGGGGAGACCCAGTACTTC.